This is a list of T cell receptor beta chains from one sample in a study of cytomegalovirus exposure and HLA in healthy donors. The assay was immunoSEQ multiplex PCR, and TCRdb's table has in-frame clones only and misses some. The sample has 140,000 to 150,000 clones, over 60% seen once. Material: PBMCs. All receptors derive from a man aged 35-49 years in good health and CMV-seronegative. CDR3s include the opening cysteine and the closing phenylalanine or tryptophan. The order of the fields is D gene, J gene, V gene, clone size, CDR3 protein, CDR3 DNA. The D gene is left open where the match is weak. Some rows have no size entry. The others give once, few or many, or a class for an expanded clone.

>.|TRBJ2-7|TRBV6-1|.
CATLLGTAYEQYF
TGTGCCACCCTACTCGGGACTGCGTACGAGCAGTACTTC
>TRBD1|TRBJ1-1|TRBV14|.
CASSHPDRAQAFF
TGTGCCAGCAGCCATCCGGACAGGGCGCAGGCTTTCTTT
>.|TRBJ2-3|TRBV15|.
CATSRGADTQYF
TGTGCCACCAGCAGAGGCGCGGATACGCAGTATTTT
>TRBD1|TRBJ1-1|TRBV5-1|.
CASGTEMNTEAFF
TGCGCCAGCGGGACAGAGATGAACACTGAAGCTTTCTTT
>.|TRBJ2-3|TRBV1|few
CTRPFVLATTDTQYF
TGCACCAGACCCTTTGTACTAGCCACCACAGATACGCAGTATTTT
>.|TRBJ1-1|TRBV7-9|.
CASSLLVVGTEAFF
TGTGCCAGCAGCTTATTAGTAGTCGGCACTGAAGCTTTCTTT
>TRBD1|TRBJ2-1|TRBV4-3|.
CASSQDWDRGVSYNEQFF
TGCGCCAGCAGCCAAGATTGGGACAGGGGAGTTTCGTACAATGAGCAGTTCTTC
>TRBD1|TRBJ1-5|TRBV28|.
CASSLGGQAAGPQHF
TGTGCCAGCAGTTTGGGGGGACAGGCCGCGGGTCCCCAGCATTTT
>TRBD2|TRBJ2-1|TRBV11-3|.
CASSLAGGPDEQFF
TGTGCCAGCAGCTTAGCGGGAGGGCCGGATGAGCAGTTCTTC
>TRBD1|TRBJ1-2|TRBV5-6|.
CASSLPGGSGGYTF
TGTGCCAGCAGCCTACCAGGGGGATCGGGCGGCTACACCTTC
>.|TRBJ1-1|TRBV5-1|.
CASSYTPGGGTEAFF
TGCGCCAGCAGCTACACACCTGGGGGCGGCACTGAAGCTTTCTTT
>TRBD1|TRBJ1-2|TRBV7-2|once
CASSPGQGDDGYTF
TGTGCCAGCAGCCCCGGACAGGGGGATGATGGCTACACCTTC
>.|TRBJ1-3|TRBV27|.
CASSLWPRAGNTIYF
TGTGCCAGCAGTTTATGGCCCCGTGCTGGAAACACCATATATTTT
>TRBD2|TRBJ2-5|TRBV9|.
CASSVGLAEQETQYF
TGTGCCAGCAGCGTAGGGCTAGCGGAACAAGAGACCCAGTACTTC
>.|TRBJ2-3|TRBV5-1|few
CASSWGVRLHTDTQYF
TGCGCCAGCAGCTGGGGGGTGCGGCTACACACAGATACGCAGTATTTT
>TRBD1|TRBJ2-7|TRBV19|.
CASSTLTGQGRSYEQYF
TGTGCCAGTAGTACCCTTACTGGACAGGGACGTTCCTACGAGCAGTACTTC
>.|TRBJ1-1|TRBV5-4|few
CASSLPQGGVTEAFF
TGTGCCAGCAGCCTCCCACAGGGAGGGGTCACTGAAGCTTTCTTT
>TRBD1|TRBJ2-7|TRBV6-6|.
CASSYVRVGQGYEQYF
TGTGCCAGCAGTTACGTAAGGGTTGGACAGGGATACGAGCAGTACTTC
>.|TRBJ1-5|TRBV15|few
CATSRDKPGRGGQPQHF
TGTGCCACCAGCAGAGACAAGCCGGGACGGGGGGGACAGCCCCAGCATTTT
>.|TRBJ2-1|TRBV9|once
CASSVRGSSYNEQFF
TGTGCCAGCAGCGTAAGGGGAAGCTCCTACAATGAGCAGTTCTTC
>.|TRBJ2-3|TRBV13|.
CASSPRSRTDTQYF
TGTGCCAGCAGCCCCCGGTCCCGCACAGATACGCAGTATTTT
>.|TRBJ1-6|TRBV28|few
CASKTQAYSYNSPLHF
TGTGCCAGCAAAACACAGGCCTACTCCTATAATTCACCCCTCCACTTT
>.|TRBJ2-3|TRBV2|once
CARSSTDTQYF
TGTGCCAGATCTAGCACAGATACGCAGTATTTT
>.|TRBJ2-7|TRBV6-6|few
CASIDRQTYEQYF
TGTGCCAGCATCGACAGGCAGACCTACGAGCAGTACTTC
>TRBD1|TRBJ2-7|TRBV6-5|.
CASSRTGGKYEQYF
TGTGCCAGCAGTAGGACAGGCGGTAAATACGAGCAGTACTTC
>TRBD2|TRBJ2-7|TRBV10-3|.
CAISDFAGTSGGNYEQYF
TGTGCCATCAGTGATTTCGCCGGGACTAGCGGGGGGAACTACGAGCAGTACTTC
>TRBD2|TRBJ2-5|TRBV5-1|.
CASSRLAGGTETQYF
TGCGCCAGCAGCCGTTTAGCGGGGGGGACAGAGACCCAGTACTTC
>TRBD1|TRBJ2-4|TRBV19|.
CASQDRGQDIQYF
TGTGCCAGCCAAGACAGGGGGCAGGACATTCAGTACTTC
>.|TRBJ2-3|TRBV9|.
CASSVGGRTDTQYF
TGTGCCAGCAGCGTGGGGGGACGGACAGATACGCAGTATTTT
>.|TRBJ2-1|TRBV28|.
CAINGGGRYNEQFF
TGTGCCATCAACGGAGGTGGGAGGTACAATGAGCAGTTCTTC
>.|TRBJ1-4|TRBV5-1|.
CASSPREVTTNEKLFF
TGCGCCAGCAGTCCCCGCGAGGTAACAACTAATGAAAAACTGTTTTTT
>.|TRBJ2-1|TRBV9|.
CASSRSGVPMRSDNEQFF
TGTGCCAGCAGCCGATCGGGAGTCCCAATGAGATCGGACAATGAGCAGTTCTTC
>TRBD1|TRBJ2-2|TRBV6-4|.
CASSDSGGKDTGELFF
TGTGCCAGCAGTGACTCAGGGGGCAAAGACACCGGGGAGCTGTTTTTT
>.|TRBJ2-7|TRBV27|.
CASSLGLARPTYEQYF
TGTGCCAGCAGTTTAGGGCTAGCCCGGCCCACCTACGAGCAGTACTTC
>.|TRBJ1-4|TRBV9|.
CASSLTGQSEKLFF
TGTGCCAGCAGCCTTACCGGACAGAGTGAAAAACTGTTTTTT
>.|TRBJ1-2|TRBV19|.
CASSKLGGGYTF
TGTGCCAGTAGTAAGCTAGGGGGTGGCTACACCTTC
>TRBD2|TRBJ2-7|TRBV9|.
CASSVGFSGSYEQYF
TGTGCCAGCAGCGTAGGGTTTAGCGGGTCCTACGAGCAGTACTTC
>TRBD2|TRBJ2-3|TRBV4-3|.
CASSRGTGGPVHQDTQYF
TGCGCCAGCAGCCGGGGTACGGGAGGGCCCGTGCATCAAGATACGCAGTATTTT
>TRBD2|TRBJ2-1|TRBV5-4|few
CASSLNSGQTYNEQFF
TGTGCCAGCAGCTTGAATAGCGGGCAAACCTACAATGAGCAGTTCTTC
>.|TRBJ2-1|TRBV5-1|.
CASSLGGRAANEQFF
TGCGCCAGCAGCTTGGGAGGCAGGGCTGCCAATGAGCAGTTCTTC
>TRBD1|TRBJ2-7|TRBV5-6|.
CASSLTGGIYEQYF
TGTGCCAGCAGCTTGACAGGGGGCATATACGAGCAGTACTTC
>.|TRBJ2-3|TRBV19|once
CASRIRGYRSDTQYF
TGTGCCAGTAGGATTAGAGGGTATCGGTCGGATACGCAGTATTTT
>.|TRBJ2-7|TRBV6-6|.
CAAGQSYEQYF
TGTGCCGCCGGACAGAGCTACGAGCAGTACTTC
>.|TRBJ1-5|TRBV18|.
CASSPFRGGSGNQPQHF
TGTGCCAGCTCACCGTTTAGGGGAGGTTCCGGCAATCAGCCCCAGCATTTT
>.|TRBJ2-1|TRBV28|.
CASSPPSYPSYNEQFF
TGTGCCAGCAGTCCCCCTAGTTACCCCTCCTACAATGAGCAGTTCTTC
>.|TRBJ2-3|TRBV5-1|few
CASSLAIADTQYF
TGCGCCAGCAGCTTGGCCATTGCAGATACGCAGTATTTT
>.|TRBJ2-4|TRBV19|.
CASSVTGLRGNIQYF
TGTGCCAGTAGTGTCACGGGACTCAGAGGAAACATTCAGTACTTC
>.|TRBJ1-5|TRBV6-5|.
CASSYSKADSRPQHF
TGTGCCAGCAGTTACTCAAAGGCAGACAGCCGGCCCCAGCATTTT
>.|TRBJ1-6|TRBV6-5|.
CASREQGVGNSPLHF
TGTGCCAGCAGGGAACAGGGAGTTGGTAATTCACCCCTCCACTTT